These T cell receptor beta chains were read from a single sample in a study of cytomegalovirus exposure and HLA in healthy donors. Clones were sequenced by immunoSEQ multiplex PCR, and TCRdb holds only the in-frame ones, with some missing. This sample carries about 160,000 clones, roughly 79% of them seen once, and the ten largest clones take about 1%. Sequencing input: PBMCs. Every receptor here comes from a woman in her forties in good health and CMV-seronegative. The CDR3 runs from the conserved cysteine through the conserved F or W. Fields, in order: clone size, D gene, J gene, V gene, CDR3 DNA, CDR3 protein. A D gene is named only where the DNA matches it firmly. The size entry is marked missing in some rows and otherwise reads once, few, many or a size class.

-	-	TRBJ1-2	TRBV2	TGTGCCAGCAGGATCCAGGGTACGTCGTGGGGCTACACCTTC	CASRIQGTSWGYTF
-	TRBD2	TRBJ2-1	TRBV7-3	TGTGCCAGCAGCTCCCGACCTTTGACTAGCGGGAATCGGAATGAGCAGTTCTTC	CASSSRPLTSGNRNEQFF
once	TRBD2	TRBJ2-3	TRBV6-6	TGTGCCAGCAGTCTCCCGACTAGCCGCGGGGATACGCAGTATTTT	CASSLPTSRGDTQYF
-	-	TRBJ2-7	TRBV27	TGTGCCAGCAGTTTAGTGGGCCAAACAAACTACGAGCAGTACTTC	CASSLVGQTNYEQYF
few	TRBD1	TRBJ2-1	TRBV27	TGTGCCAGCAGTCCGAGATTACAGGGGTGGTCTGCGAGCTCCTACAATGAGCAGTTCTTC	CASSPRLQGWSASSYNEQFF
-	TRBD1	TRBJ2-2	TRBV19	TGTGCCAGTAGGACAGGGGCGAACACCGGGGAGCTGTTTTTT	CASRTGANTGELFF
few	-	TRBJ1-3	TRBV27	TGTGCCAGCAGTTCGATCGGGGAGCTCTCTGGAAACACCATATATTTT	CASSSIGELSGNTIYF
-	TRBD1	TRBJ1-1	TRBV6-6	TGTGCCAGCAGTTACGGACAGGGGGGGACTGAAGCTTTCTTT	CASSYGQGGTEAFF
-	-	TRBJ1-1	TRBV18	TGTGCCAGCTCACCACCGAGGGCAGGGGTGTTGAACACTGAAGCTTTCTTT	CASSPPRAGVLNTEAFF
-	-	TRBJ1-2	TRBV5-1	TGCGCCAGCAGCCCCAATACAGGGAACTATGGCTACACCTTC	CASSPNTGNYGYTF
-	TRBD1	TRBJ2-5	TRBV4-2	TGTGCCAGCAGCCAATATCCGGGACAGGGGGCTCTTAGCGAGACCCAGTACTTC	CASSQYPGQGALSETQYF
-	-	TRBJ1-1	TRBV6-5	TGTGCCAGCCGGATCCGTGGGCCGAACACTGAAGCTTTCTTT	CASRIRGPNTEAFF
-	TRBD2	TRBJ2-7	TRBV7-8	TGTGCCAGCAGCTTAGGGGCGGGAGTAGGCTACGAGCAGTACTTC	CASSLGAGVGYEQYF
-	TRBD2	TRBJ2-1	TRBV6-5	TGTGCCAGCAGTCGACTAGCGGGAGGGTACAATGAGCAGTTCTTC	CASSRLAGGYNEQFF
few	TRBD1	TRBJ1-5	TRBV2	TGTGCCAGCAGTGGACAGGGATATCAGCCCCAGCATTTT	CASSGQGYQPQHF
-	-	TRBJ2-3	TRBV6-4	TGTGCCAGCAGTGACTCGAGGTATTTT	CASSDSRYF
once	TRBD2	TRBJ2-3	TRBV5-1	TGCGCCAGCAGCTTCACCTTAGCGGGAGAAGGAGATACGCAGTATTTT	CASSFTLAGEGDTQYF
-	TRBD2	TRBJ2-5	TRBV5-1	TGCGCCAGCAGCACCGGGGGGACTAGCGGGAGTGAAGAGACCCAGTACTTC	CASSTGGTSGSEETQYF
-	-	TRBJ2-7	TRBV19	TGTGCCAGTAGTGACTTCACCACCTACGAGCAGTACTTC	CASSDFTTYEQYF
-	-	TRBJ2-2	TRBV7-9	TGTGCCAGCAGCTTAGCGGGAGAGAAAACCGGGGAGCTGTTTTTT	CASSLAGEKTGELFF
once	-	TRBJ2-2	TRBV11-3	TGTGCCAGCAGCTTAGATTGGACAGACACCGGGGAGCTGTTTTTT	CASSLDWTDTGELFF
once	-	TRBJ2-1	TRBV18	TGTGCCAGCTCACCTCGAGTACTCCAGGTCCACAATGAGCAGTTCTTC	CASSPRVLQVHNEQFF
-	-	TRBJ2-2	TRBV5-1	TGCGCCAGCAGCTTGGAGATAGCCGGGGAGCTGTTTTTT	CASSLEIAGELFF
once	-	TRBJ2-3	TRBV5-4	TGTGCCAGCAGCTCCTACCCAGATACGCAGTATTTT	CASSSYPDTQYF
-	TRBD2	TRBJ2-1	TRBV18	TGTGCCAGCTCACCACCTTCTAGCGGGAAGGATGAGCAGTTCTTC	CASSPPSSGKDEQFF
-	-	TRBJ2-2	TRBV2	TGTGCCAGCAGTGGCACGGGAGATTCCACCGGGGAGCTGTTTTTT	CASSGTGDSTGELFF
few	TRBD2	TRBJ2-3	TRBV5-1	TGCGCCAGCAGCCTCGGGACTAGCGGGACCTCAGATACGCAGTATTTT	CASSLGTSGTSDTQYF
-	-	TRBJ2-5	TRBV6-6	TGTGCCAGCCACCGGGTCAACCCAGGGGAGACCCAGTACTTC	CASHRVNPGETQYF
-	TRBD2	TRBJ2-7	TRBV7-2	TGTGCCAGCAGCTTAGCGGTGTTTGCGGGAGAGGCCTACGAGCAGTACTTC	CASSLAVFAGEAYEQYF
-	-	TRBJ2-5	TRBV5-4	TGTGCCAGCAGACGCGAACAGGGCACCTCGGGTACCCAGTACTTC	CASRREQGTSGTQYF
-	-	TRBJ1-1	TRBV7-6	TGTGCCAGCAGTCGCGGACAGGAAGCTTTCTTT	CASSRGQEAFF
few	-	TRBJ2-3	TRBV29-1	TGCAGCGTTGTCCCAGGGGAGAGGACAGATACGCAGTATTTT	CSVVPGERTDTQYF
-	TRBD1	TRBJ1-5	TRBV10-3	TGTGCCATCAGTGAGTCGGGACAGGGAACTCAGCCCCAGCATTTT	CAISESGQGTQPQHF
-	TRBD2	TRBJ2-7	TRBV30	TGTGCCTGGAGTGTTCTGTCTAGCGGGAACTACGAGCAGTACTTC	CAWSVLSSGNYEQYF
-	-	TRBJ2-1	TRBV7-3	TGTGCCAGCAGTTCAGGCTATGAGCAGTTCTTC	CASSSGYEQFF
-	TRBD2	TRBJ2-3	TRBV7-2	TGTGCCAGCAGCTTAATGCTTGGGACTAGCGCTACAGATACGCAGTATTTT	CASSLMLGTSATDTQYF
once	TRBD1	TRBJ1-1	TRBV27	TGTGCCAGCAGTCCCCGCCGGACAGGGAACACTGAAGCTTTCTTT	CASSPRRTGNTEAFF
-	TRBD2	TRBJ2-3	TRBV5-1	TGCGCCAGCAGCTTGGGGCTAGCGGAGCCAGATACGCAGTATTTT	CASSLGLAEPDTQYF
few	TRBD1	TRBJ1-4	TRBV10-3	TGTGCCATCAGTGTAGGACAGGGGAGTGAAAAACTGTTTTTT	CAISVGQGSEKLFF
few	-	TRBJ2-3	TRBV19	TGTGCCAGTAGTATAGCAGGGGCCGATACGCAGTATTTT	CASSIAGADTQYF
-	-	TRBJ1-1	TRBV19	TGTGCCAGTAGCACACAGTGGACTGAAGCTTTCTTT	CASSTQWTEAFF
-	-	TRBJ2-5	TRBV20-1	TGCAGTGCCTCCGGAGAGACCCAGTACTTC	CSASGETQYF
-	-	TRBJ2-7	TRBV28	TGTGCCAGCAGTTATCCGACCGACAGGCGATTCTCCTACGAGCAGTACTTC	CASSYPTDRRFSYEQYF
-	-	TRBJ2-7	TRBV15	TGTGCCACCAGCAGAGGGGGTAGCGAGGAGCAGTACTTC	CATSRGGSEEQYF
-	-	TRBJ2-3	TRBV6-1	TGTGCCACCCGGGGAACAGATACGCAGTATTTT	CATRGTDTQYF
-	-	TRBJ1-1	TRBV30	TGTGCCTGGACTACGTGGACGGGGGACACTGAAGCTTTCTTT	CAWTTWTGDTEAFF
-	-	TRBJ1-1	TRBV19	TGTGCCAGTAGTAGGGGCCTAAACACTGAAGCTTTCTTT	CASSRGLNTEAFF
-	-	TRBJ1-4	TRBV7-9	TGTGCCAGCAGCGGCGGGGGCTATAATGAAAAACTGTTTTTT	CASSGGGYNEKLFF
-	-	TRBJ1-2	TRBV6-1	TGTGCCAGCAGGTTCTTAGACTATGGCTACACCTTC	CASRFLDYGYTF
-	-	TRBJ1-1	TRBV25-1	TGTGCCAGCGGCCCTGAGGGTAACACTGAAGCTTTCTTT	CASGPEGNTEAFF